This TCR beta chain was profiled in a study of blood T cell repertoires in COVID-19. The CDR3 covers 16 residues. Germline assignment: CDR1 MDHEN and CDR2 SYDVKM. Deletions cut 5 bases from V and 1 base from J, with 17 bases between. The repertoire was sequenced with immunoSEQ multiplex PCR; TCRdb's copy has only in-frame clones and lacks some. Of 150,000 to 200,000 clones detected, 80% to 90% appear once; the ten largest clones hold roughly 8%. This clonotype originated in a man aged 60-69 years with acute or convalescent COVID-19. The chain employs TRBV28 and TRBJ1-2, with D tentatively TRBD1 (5 bases). Material for sequencing was peripheral blood. The CDR3 DNA reads as TGTGCCAGCAGTCCACTTGACAGAGCCTTTAACTATGGCTACACCTTC. It codes for CASSPLDRAFNYGYTF.